These T cell receptor beta chains were read from a single sample in a study of T-cell reconstitution after alpha-beta-depleted transplantation in children. One entry per CDR3 protein, called by TCRdb with MiXCR from the PCR reads. This table holds 150,000 to 200,000 distinct CDR3 sequences, roughly 15% found once. The material was PBMCs from the stem cell graft donor, obtained from the stem cell graft. These receptors came from a human donor who donated a stem cell graft to a child with acute lymphoblastic leukemia. CDR3s include the opening cysteine and the closing phenylalanine or tryptophan. A D gene is named only where the DNA matches it firmly. Size values are once, few and many counts, or a class for expanded clones, and some rows have none.

j_gene: TRBJ2-5; d_gene: TRBD2; v_gene: TRBV5-1; abundance: many; len: 13; CDR3nt: TGCGCCAGCAGCAACGCGGGGGGAGAGACCCAGTACTTC; CDR3aa: CASSNAGGETQYF
j_gene: TRBJ2-5; d_gene: TRBD2; v_gene: TRBV20-1; abundance: many; len: 15; CDR3nt: TGCAGTGCTTTCACTAGCGGGAGGGCCGGAGAGACCCAGTACTTC; CDR3aa: CSAFTSGRAGETQYF
j_gene: TRBJ2-2; d_gene: -; v_gene: TRBV14; abundance: many; len: 16; CDR3nt: TGTGCCAGCAGCCAAGCCCCTAGGGGTATCACCGGGGAGCTGTTTTTT; CDR3aa: CASSQAPRGITGELFF
j_gene: TRBJ2-7; d_gene: TRBD1; v_gene: TRBV5-1; abundance: many; len: 14; CDR3nt: TGCGCCAGCAGCCCGACAGGGTCCAGCCTCACGCAGTACTTC; CDR3aa: CASSPTGSSLTQYF
j_gene: TRBJ2-2; d_gene: TRBD2; v_gene: TRBV5-1; abundance: many; len: 14; CDR3nt: TGCGCCAGCAGCAGGGGACTAGCCACCGGGGAGCTGTTTTTT; CDR3aa: CASSRGLATGELFF
j_gene: TRBJ2-7; d_gene: -; v_gene: TRBV20-1; abundance: -; len: 13; CDR3nt: TGCAGCCCACGAGTGGGGAGCTCCTACGAGCAGTACTTC; CDR3aa: CSPRVGSSYEQYF
j_gene: TRBJ2-7; d_gene: TRBD2; v_gene: TRBV11-3; abundance: few; len: 14; CDR3nt: TGTGCCAGCAGCCGCACGACTAGCGCCTACGAGCAGTACTTC; CDR3aa: CASSRTTSAYEQYF
j_gene: TRBJ1-5; d_gene: -; v_gene: TRBV27; abundance: many; len: 12; CDR3nt: TGTGCCAGCAGTGTGGGGGCGGGTCCCCAGCATTTT; CDR3aa: CASSVGAGPQHF
j_gene: TRBJ1-1; d_gene: -; v_gene: TRBV20-1; abundance: many; len: 14; CDR3nt: TGCAGTGCCACAAATAGGGGCTTGAGCACTGAAGCTTTCTTT; CDR3aa: CSATNRGLSTEAFF
j_gene: TRBJ2-7; d_gene: -; v_gene: TRBV24-1; abundance: many; len: 15; CDR3nt: TGTGCCACCAGTGATTCCCGGGGCGCTACCTACGAGCAGTACTTC; CDR3aa: CATSDSRGATYEQYF
j_gene: TRBJ1-2; d_gene: TRBD1; v_gene: TRBV29-1; abundance: many; len: 11; CDR3nt: TGCAGCGGCGAGGGGGCTTCGGGCTACACCTTC; CDR3aa: CSGEGASGYTF
j_gene: TRBJ2-7; d_gene: TRBD1; v_gene: TRBV25-1; abundance: -; len: 14; CDR3nt: TGTGCCAGCAGTTCCAGGGGGCGTTTCTACGAGCAGTACTTC; CDR3aa: CASSSRGRFYEQYF
j_gene: TRBJ1-2; d_gene: -; v_gene: TRBV7-9; abundance: few; len: 15; CDR3nt: TGTGCCAGCAGCCGCCTAACGAAAGGGGACTATGGCTACACCTTC; CDR3aa: CASSRLTKGDYGYTF
j_gene: TRBJ2-3; d_gene: TRBD2; v_gene: TRBV5-1; abundance: many; len: 16; CDR3nt: TGCGCCAGCAGCTTGGTCGGCGGGAGGGCCGGCGATACGCAGTATTTT; CDR3aa: CASSLVGGRAGDTQYF
j_gene: TRBJ2-1; d_gene: -; v_gene: TRBV7-8; abundance: few; len: 16; CDR3nt: TGTGCCAGCAGCACCCGTCAGGGGAAAACCTCTTATGGGCAGTTCTTC; CDR3aa: CASSTRQGKTSYGQFF
j_gene: TRBJ2-7; d_gene: TRBD1; v_gene: TRBV20-1; abundance: few; len: 13; CDR3nt: TGCAGTGCTGGCCGGACAGGGTGGGGCGAGCAGTACTTC; CDR3aa: CSAGRTGWGEQYF
j_gene: TRBJ2-5; d_gene: -; v_gene: TRBV11-2; abundance: -; len: 15; CDR3nt: TGTGCCAGCAGCTTAGATCCGGCCCCCCAAGAGACCCAGTACTTC; CDR3aa: CASSLDPAPQETQYF
j_gene: TRBJ2-3; d_gene: TRBD1; v_gene: TRBV4-1; abundance: many; len: 21; CDR3nt: TGCGCCAGCAGCCAAGATTTTCGGGGGTGGGGACAGGTGGTGGCCGTAGATACGCAGTATTTT; CDR3aa: CASSQDFRGWGQVVAVDTQYF
j_gene: TRBJ2-1; d_gene: TRBD1; v_gene: TRBV20-1; abundance: -; len: 14; CDR3nt: TGCAGTGCTAGAATTAGGACAGGGACCAATGAGCAGTTCTTC; CDR3aa: CSARIRTGTNEQFF
j_gene: TRBJ2-5; d_gene: -; v_gene: TRBV6-2/TRBV6-3; abundance: -; len: 15; CDR3nt: TGTGCCAGCAGTCGGCTGCGGAAGCTGAAAGAGACCCAGTACTTC; CDR3aa: CASSRLRKLKETQYF
j_gene: TRBJ2-2; d_gene: TRBD1; v_gene: TRBV12-3/TRBV12-4; abundance: -; len: 19; CDR3nt: TGTGCCAGCAGGCAGGAAGACAGGGGCCCCCCCCCGAACACCGGGGAGCTGTTTTTT; CDR3aa: CASRQEDRGPPPNTGELFF
j_gene: TRBJ1-2; d_gene: -; v_gene: TRBV6-1; abundance: many; len: 13; CDR3nt: TGTGCCAGCGGGGAAGGTGCTCGGGATGGCTACACCTTC; CDR3aa: CASGEGARDGYTF
j_gene: TRBJ2-1; d_gene: -; v_gene: TRBV29-1; abundance: many; len: 13; CDR3nt: TGCAGCGCCGGGCAGAGCTCCTACAATGAGCAGTTCTTC; CDR3aa: CSAGQSSYNEQFF
j_gene: TRBJ1-1; d_gene: -; v_gene: TRBV4-1; abundance: many; len: 11; CDR3nt: TGCGCCAGCAGCCACAGCACTGAAGCTTTCTTT; CDR3aa: CASSHSTEAFF
j_gene: TRBJ1-2; d_gene: -; v_gene: TRBV6-2/TRBV6-3; abundance: many; len: 15; CDR3nt: TGTGCCAGCAGTTACGGCAGCCTCCTTAACTATGGCTACACCTTC; CDR3aa: CASSYGSLLNYGYTF
j_gene: TRBJ2-7; d_gene: -; v_gene: TRBV5-1; abundance: many; len: 14; CDR3nt: TGCGCCAGCAGTTTGACGGACAGCCTCTACGAGCAGTACTTC; CDR3aa: CASSLTDSLYEQYF
j_gene: TRBJ1-1; d_gene: -; v_gene: TRBV5-6; abundance: many; len: 15; CDR3nt: TGTGCCAGCTGCAAGCGGGGTATCAGAAACACTGAAGCTTTCTTT; CDR3aa: CASCKRGIRNTEAFF
j_gene: TRBJ1-2; d_gene: -; v_gene: TRBV3-1; abundance: many; len: 12; CDR3nt: TGTGCCAGCAGCCAGGGCAGGTCTGGCTACACCTTC; CDR3aa: CASSQGRSGYTF
j_gene: TRBJ2-3; d_gene: TRBD2; v_gene: TRBV20-1; abundance: many; len: 19; CDR3nt: TGCAGTGCTTCGGCTAGCGGGAGGCAACCCGGGGGAAGCACAGATACGCAGTATTTT; CDR3aa: CSASASGRQPGGSTDTQYF
j_gene: TRBJ2-7; d_gene: TRBD1; v_gene: TRBV5-1; abundance: many; len: 15; CDR3nt: TGCGCCAGCAGACGAGGGACAGGGGAACCCTACGAGCAGTACTTC; CDR3aa: CASRRGTGEPYEQYF
j_gene: TRBJ2-7; d_gene: TRBD1; v_gene: TRBV27; abundance: many; len: 16; CDR3nt: TGTGCCAGCAGCCCTTTACCCGGACAGGGTTATCACGAGCAGTACTTC; CDR3aa: CASSPLPGQGYHEQYF
j_gene: TRBJ2-6; d_gene: -; v_gene: TRBV28; abundance: many; len: 19; CDR3nt: TGTGCCAGCAGGCAAGGGGGATCCGGGGCCCCCTCTGGGGCCAACGTCCTGACTTTC; CDR3aa: CASRQGGSGAPSGANVLTF
j_gene: TRBJ1-5; d_gene: TRBD1; v_gene: TRBV6-5; abundance: many; len: 14; CDR3nt: TGTGCCAGCAGAGGGGGACAGGGGAATCAGCCCCAGCATTTT; CDR3aa: CASRGGQGNQPQHF
j_gene: TRBJ2-1; d_gene: -; v_gene: TRBV10-3; abundance: few; len: 15; CDR3nt: TGTGCCATCAGTGACGCGGCAGCTGGGTACAATGAGCAGTTCTTC; CDR3aa: CAISDAAAGYNEQFF
j_gene: TRBJ2-1; d_gene: -; v_gene: TRBV29-1; abundance: many; len: 12; CDR3nt: TGCAGCACCGGAGGGGGTGACAATGAGCAGTTCTTC; CDR3aa: CSTGGGDNEQFF
j_gene: TRBJ2-7; d_gene: -; v_gene: TRBV7-9; abundance: many; len: 14; CDR3nt: TGTGCCAGCAGCTTAGCGGATTCTGGGGGCGAGCAGTACTTC; CDR3aa: CASSLADSGGEQYF
j_gene: TRBJ2-1; d_gene: -; v_gene: TRBV10-2; abundance: many; len: 16; CDR3nt: TGCGCCAGCAGTCTCCCCGAGGGCCCACCTAGGGATGAGCAGTTCTTC; CDR3aa: CASSLPEGPPRDEQFF
j_gene: TRBJ2-1; d_gene: -; v_gene: TRBV29-1; abundance: -; len: 16; CDR3nt: TGCAGCGTTGACACACAAAGGGCGCTTTCCTACAATGAGCAGTTCTTC; CDR3aa: CSVDTQRALSYNEQFF
j_gene: TRBJ2-2; d_gene: -; v_gene: TRBV7-7; abundance: -; len: 14; CDR3nt: TGTGCCAGCAGCTTAGCACCGAACACCGGGGAGCTGTTTTTT; CDR3aa: CASSLAPNTGELFF
j_gene: TRBJ1-1; d_gene: -; v_gene: TRBV30; abundance: once; len: 14; CDR3nt: TGTGCCTGGAGTGCGTCCTCGGGGGGCGCTGAAGCTTTCTTT; CDR3aa: CAWSASSGGAEAFF
j_gene: TRBJ2-3; d_gene: TRBD2; v_gene: TRBV28; abundance: -; len: 16; CDR3nt: TGTGCCAGCAGTCCCCCGGGACTAGCGGACGGAGATACGCAGTATTTT; CDR3aa: CASSPPGLADGDTQYF
j_gene: TRBJ2-1; d_gene: -; v_gene: TRBV5-5; abundance: many; len: 15; CDR3nt: TGTGCCAGCAGCTTGGGCCCGAGCTCCTACAATGAGCAGTTCTTC; CDR3aa: CASSLGPSSYNEQFF
j_gene: TRBJ2-1; d_gene: TRBD2; v_gene: TRBV6-1; abundance: few; len: 14; CDR3nt: TGTGCCGTCAAGAGCGGGACTAGGTCCAATGAGCAGTTCTTC; CDR3aa: CAVKSGTRSNEQFF
j_gene: TRBJ2-5; d_gene: -; v_gene: TRBV20-1; abundance: many; len: 10; CDR3nt: TGCAGTGCTTACGCGGAGACCCAGTACTTC; CDR3aa: CSAYAETQYF
j_gene: TRBJ2-7; d_gene: -; v_gene: TRBV20-1; abundance: many; len: 15; CDR3nt: TGCAGTGCTAGAGATATGGGGCAGGGGATCTACGAGCAGTACTTC; CDR3aa: CSARDMGQGIYEQYF
j_gene: TRBJ2-7; d_gene: TRBD2; v_gene: TRBV27; abundance: few; len: 21; CDR3nt: TGTGCCAGCAGTGGGGGCAGAACCCAGATGGCGGGAGGTCCCTTTCCCTACGAGCAGTACTTC; CDR3aa: CASSGGRTQMAGGPFPYEQYF
j_gene: TRBJ1-4; d_gene: -; v_gene: TRBV20-1; abundance: many; len: 12; CDR3nt: TGCAGTGGCAGAGGGATGGATGAAAAACTGTTTTTT; CDR3aa: CSGRGMDEKLFF
j_gene: TRBJ1-1; d_gene: -; v_gene: TRBV6-5; abundance: many; len: 12; CDR3nt: TGTGCCAGCAGTACACAGAACACTGAAGCTTTCTTT; CDR3aa: CASSTQNTEAFF